This T cell receptor beta chain derives from a study of monozygotic twins with inflammatory bowel disease. TCRdb reanalyzed the 5' RACE reads and collapses them to one entry per CDR3 protein, without DNA. Recorded here are about 210,000 distinct CDR3 sequences; the top ten clones represent less than 2%. The specimen sequenced was blood. This receptor was taken from a human donor with ulcerative colitis or Crohn's disease, or a healthy co-twin of an affected twin (not recorded which).

CDR3 in amino acids: CSALRPGRAGETQYF. This rearrangement joins TRBV20-1 to TRBJ2-5; TCRdb gives TRBD2 as the D gene, but with no DNA this cannot be confirmed. The germline V gene has CDR1 DFQATT and CDR2 SNEGSKA (reference sequence). This CDR3 is built from 15 residues.